Below are 27 T cell receptor beta chains sequenced from a single sample in a study of identical twins. TCRdb used MiXCR to reprocess the 5' RACE reads, holding one entry per CDR3 protein. The sample carries approximately 250,000 distinct CDR3 sequences, 6.5% recorded once. These data also formed part of another study, on T cells expressing NK-cell markers.

Sequencing used CD8+ T cells sorted from blood. The receptor source for this set is a young woman in good health.

This clonotype has only a few counts. The rearrangement uses TRBV2 and TRBJ1-6; 7 nucleotides align to TRBD1. This CDR3 spans 15 amino acids. J lost 10 bases, V lost 6 bases, and 12 bases had no gene match. In germline, CDR1 is SNHLY, CDR2 FYNNEI. CDR3 DNA sequence: TGTGCCAGCAGCGCCCGAGGGGGCGCGGAATCACCCCTCCACTTT. This gives the protein CASSARGGAESPLHF.

This clonotype was observed at least ten times. The gene calls are TRBV9 and TRBJ2-5; the match to TRBD2 covers 8 bases. The CDR3 runs 14 residues. Germline CDR1 SGDLS, CDR2 YYNGEE. V lost 6 bases and J lost 5; bases outside the gene matches: 9. CDR3 sequence: CASNGAGVMETQYF. The DNA of the CDR3 is TGTGCCAGCAATGGAGCGGGAGTCATGGAGACCCAGTACTTC.

Many counts were recorded for this clonotype. This chain joins TRBV19 and TRBJ2-7, with unresolved D. The V gene's germline CDR1 is LNHDA and CDR2 SQIVND (reference sequence). The CDR3 totals 14 residues. V was trimmed by 3 bases and J by 3 bases, leaving 12 bases between them. Here the CDR3 reads CASSISLESYEQYF. CDR3 in DNA: TGTGCCAGTAGTATCAGTCTGGAGAGCTACGAGCAGTACTTC.

This clonotype was seen at least ten times. V gene TRBV14 combines with J gene TRBJ2-7; D remains unclear. CDR3 length: 14 amino acids. The ends were cut back, 1 base at V and 4 bases at J, with 11 bases in the middle. Germline CDR1 and CDR2: SGHDN and FVKESK. This CDR3 reads CASSQGLVPYEQYF. DNA of the CDR3: TGTGCCAGCAGCCAAGGATTGGTCCCGTACGAGCAGTACTTC.

The CDR3 sequence is CASSPRTSGGKSYNEQFF. The CDR3 DNA follows: TGTGCCAGCAGCCCTCGGACTAGCGGGGGAAAGTCCTACAATGAGCAGTTCTTC. The V and J genes are TRBV9 and TRBJ2-1; TRBD2 matches 13 bases. V gave up 4 bases and J gave up 1 base; unmatched junction bases: 8. The CDR3 length is 18 residues. Germline V lookup: CDR1 SGDLS, CDR2 YYNGEE.

This clonotype has ten or more counts. This chain's CDR3 is CASSQQGWADNEQFF. The DNA of the CDR3 is TGTGCCAGCAGTCAACAGGGGTGGGCGGACAATGAGCAGTTCTTC. J is TRBJ2-1 and V is TRBV6-1; TRBD1 matches at 7 bases. Germline CDR1 and CDR2: MNHNS and SASEGT. V lost 5 bases, J lost 5 bases, and 9 bases stayed unmatched. This CDR3 has 15 residues.

This clonotype was counted between two and nine times. V and J are TRBV11-2 and TRBJ2-2; 9 nucleotides match TRBD2. The CDR3 loop spans 18 amino acids. The germline V gene has CDR1 SGHAT and CDR2 FQNNGV. V lost 0 bases to trimming and J lost 3 bases; unmatched junction nucleotides: 8. CDR3 coding DNA: TGTGCCAGCAGCTTAGATCTGGGCGGGGGGGTCGACACCGGGGAGCTGTTTTTT. Amino acid sequence: CASSLDLGGGVDTGELFF. The full variable domain, completed using reference TRBV11-2 and TRBJ2-2, is EAGVAQSPRYKIIEKRQSVAFWCNPISGHATLYWYQQILGQGPKLLIQFQNNGVVDDSQLPKDRFSAERLKGVDSTLKIQPAKLEDSAVYLCASSLDLGGGVDTGELFFGEGSRLTVL.

This clonotype was detected only a few times. The chain employs TRBV2 and TRBJ1-6, with D possibly being TRBD1 (6 bases). This CDR3 is 14 amino acids long. Trimming pared 2 bases from V and 7 bases from J, leaving 9 bases between. The V gene's germline CDR1 is SNHLY and CDR2 FYNNEI. The CDR3 bases are TGTGCCAGCAGTGAATGGGGGGGCAATTCACCCCTCCACTTT. It codes for CASSEWGGNSPLHF.

The V call is TRBV9, the J call TRBJ2-7, with D possibly being TRBD2 (6 bases). The ends were cut back, 3 bases at V and 6 bases at J, with 19 bases in the middle. Germline CDR1 SGDLS, CDR2 YYNGEE. The CDR3 consists of 15 residues. The DNA of the CDR3 is TGTGCCAGCAGCGAAAGCGGGTGGGGACCCCTCGAGCAGTACTTC. It is translated as CASSESGWGPLEQYF.

The chain has TRBV19 and TRBJ1-5; D perhaps matches TRBD1 (6 bases). V was shortened by 6 bases and J by 0 bases, with 15 bases between the two germline ends. This CDR3 has 16 amino acids. Per germline, CDR1 LNHDA and CDR2 SQIVND (reference sequence). CDR3 in amino acids: CASRWSDRYSNQPQHF. DNA of the CDR3: TGTGCCAGTAGATGGTCAGACAGGTATAGCAATCAGCCCCAGCATTTT.

The gene calls are TRBV6-2 or TRBV6-3 and TRBJ2-3, with D perhaps being TRBD1 or TRBD2 (6 bases each). From germline, CDR1 is MNHEY and CDR2 SVGEGT. The CDR3 consists of 16 residues. Between the trimmed V and J ends, which lost 8 bases and 2 bases, there was a span of 20 bases. DNA for the CDR3: TGTGCCAGCCAACGGGGGCGGGACCGTCCCACAGATACGCAGTATTTT. This encodes CASQRGRDRPTDTQYF.

This clonotype was counted ten times or more. The rearrangement joins TRBV24-1 to TRBJ2-1; 10 positions match TRBD2. The germline V gene encodes CDR1 KGHDR and CDR2 SFDVKD. The junction had 4 bases not matched to a gene; V was cut back by 3 bases and J by 6 bases. This CDR3 is 15 amino acids long. The CDR3, as DNA: TGTGCCACCAGTGATGAACCTAGCGGGAGCAATGAGCAGTTCTTC. Translating gives CATSDEPSGSNEQFF.

The chain is built from TRBV4-3 and TRBJ1-1; D ambiguous. Germline CDR1 reads LGHNA; CDR2 reads YSLEER. Trimming removed 0 bases from V and 4 bases from J, with 12 bases in between. The CDR3 loop spans 15 amino acids. CDR3 coding DNA: TGCGCCAGCAGCCAAGATAGGTGGAGGAGCACTGAAGCTTTCTTT. Translation gives CASSQDRWRSTEAFF.

The chain employs TRBV7-2 and TRBJ2-7, with D perhaps matching TRBD2 (6 bases). Per the germline V gene, CDR1 is SGHTA and CDR2 is FQGNSA. Trimming stripped 4 bases from V and 4 bases from J, with 17 bases between. This CDR3 has 15 residues. CDR3 residues: CASSSFGVGRYEQYF. In DNA form, the CDR3 reads TGTGCCAGCAGCTCCTTTGGGGTGGGGAGGTACGAGCAGTACTTC.

In this sample, this clonotype turned up a few times. The junction departs from the called germline gene at one end, perhaps through a read error. The rearrangement uses TRBV25-1 and TRBJ2-7; the match to TRBD1 covers 9 bases. Germline CDR1 reads MGHDK; CDR2 reads SYGVNS. The length of the CDR3 is 12 residues. The CDR3 coding sequence is TGTGCCAGCAGTGAATTAGGACAGGGGATCTTATTC. Amino acids: CASSELGQGILF.

The chain couples TRBV13 to TRBJ2-1; TRBD2 matches 8 bases. V lost 1 base to trimming and J lost 7 bases; unmatched junction nucleotides: 9. The CDR3 totals 16 residues. The germline CDR1 and CDR2 sequences are PRHDT and FYEKMQ (reference sequence). CDR3 coding DNA: TGTGCCAGCAGCTTAGCAGCGAGCGGGAGTCTGAATGAGCAGTTCTTC. The encoded protein is CASSLAASGSLNEQFF.

This clonotype was seen ten or more times. The rearrangement uses TRBV7-9 and TRBJ2-3; D tentatively reads TRBD1 or TRBD2 (5 bases each). V was trimmed by 5 bases and J by 0 bases, leaving 15 bases between them. The CDR3 consists of 16 residues. Germline V gene lookup returns CDR1 SEHNR and CDR2 FQNEAQ (reference sequence). For the CDR3, the DNA is TGTGCCAGCAGCCACTTCGGGACGGAGAGCACAGATACGCAGTATTTT. Amino acid sequence: CASSHFGTESTDTQYF.

The chain uses TRBV2 and TRBJ2-3; D is ambiguous. V dropped 9 bases and J dropped 3 bases, with 13 bases sitting between them. The CDR3 runs 13 residues. CDR1 SNHLY and CDR2 FYNNEI come from the germline V gene. In DNA form, the CDR3 reads TGTGCCAGGGCGAGGAGTTCGACAGATACGCAGTATTTT. It yields the protein CARARSSTDTQYF.

Many counts were recorded for this clonotype. The chain has TRBV7-2 and TRBJ2-3; 8 bases fit TRBD2. V dropped 4 bases and J dropped 4; count of bases not matched to a gene: 10. Germline lookup yields CDR1 SGHTA and CDR2 FQGNSA. This CDR3 is 16 amino acids long. The CDR3 DNA follows: TGTGCCAGCAGCTCAGGAGCGGGAGTAGGGGCAGATACGCAGTATTTT. It translates to CASSSGAGVGADTQYF.

In its sample, this clonotype was seen many times. V is TRBV5-5 and J is TRBJ2-7; 7 bases align to TRBD1. This CDR3 has 13 amino acids. V dropped 3 bases and J dropped 1; count of bases not matched to a gene: 1. Germline CDR1 is SGHKS and CDR2 is YYEKEE (reference sequence). The DNA for the CDR3 is TGTGCCAGCAGCTCGGGACAGTCCTACGAGCAGTACTTC. Amino acid sequence: CASSSGQSYEQYF.

This chain's CDR3 is CASTLGGLAGYNEQFF. DNA for the CDR3: TGTGCCAGCACCCTGGGGGGACTAGCGGGCTACAATGAGCAGTTCTTC. This chain connects TRBV7-8 to TRBJ2-1, with TRBD2 matching 12 bases. Germline lookup yields CDR1 SGHVS and CDR2 FQNEAQ. The CDR3 is 16 residues long. The V gene end was trimmed by 7 bases and the J gene end by 3 bases; junction bases not matched to a gene: 7.

The V call is TRBV20-1, the J call TRBJ1-2; D ambiguous. The CDR3 consists of 11 residues. The V end was cut by 6 bases, the J end by 5 bases, with 10 bases between. Germline values: CDR1 DFQATT, CDR2 SNEGSKA (reference sequence). Here the CDR3 DNA reads TGCAGTGCCCCGGAACTATATGGCTACACCTTC. It translates to CSAPELYGYTF.

This sequence joins TRBV7-9 and TRBJ1-1, with a possible D match to TRBD1 (5 bases). The CDR3 runs 14 residues. The germline V and J ends were trimmed by 2 bases and 3 bases, with 10 bases remaining between them. Germline assignment: CDR1 SEHNR and CDR2 FQNEAQ (reference sequence). The CDR3 nucleotides are TGTGCCAGCAGCTTACCCTCGGGGCACACTGAAGCTTTCTTT. It translates to CASSLPSGHTEAFF.

V is TRBV2 and J is TRBJ2-5, with TRBD1 as a possible D gene (7 bases). Germline CDR1 reads SNHLY; CDR2 reads FYNNEI. Trimming stripped 3 bases from V and 2 bases from J, with 10 bases between. The CDR3 runs to 14 residues. DNA of the CDR3: TGTGCCAGCAGTGAGGGGGGACAGCAAGAGACCCAGTACTTC. Its translation is CASSEGGQQETQYF.

This clonotype was found many times. This chain uses TRBV15 with TRBJ2-1, with TRBD1 matching over 10 bases. This CDR3 is 15 amino acids long. CDR1 is LNHNV and CDR2 is YYDKDF in the germline V gene (reference sequence). The J segment lost 8 bases and the V segment lost 2 bases, leaving 6 bases of the junction unmatched. The CDR3 region has the DNA TGTGCCACCAGCAGATCAAGGACAGGGGGGCATGAGCAGTTCTTC. Protein: CATSRSRTGGHEQFF.

This clonotype was seen only a few times. V gene TRBV6-1 combines with J gene TRBJ1-6; D is ambiguous. V lost 6 bases to trimming and J lost 6 bases, with 18 bases between them. Per germline, CDR1 MNHNS and CDR2 SASEGT. CDR3 length: 16 amino acids. The CDR3 DNA is TGTGCCAGCAGCCAGATGGCGGGCGAACTTAATTCACCCCTCCACTTT. Amino acids: CASSQMAGELNSPLHF.

In this sample, this clonotype turned up a few times. One end of the junction varies from germline; a read error may be responsible. The gene calls are TRBV5-1 and TRBJ1-2, with D hard to call. The germline V gene has CDR1 SGHRS and CDR2 YFSETQ. This CDR3 has 11 amino acids. CDR3 bases: TGCGCCAGCAGCGGGGATTATGGCCACACCTTC. As protein: CASSGDYGHTF.